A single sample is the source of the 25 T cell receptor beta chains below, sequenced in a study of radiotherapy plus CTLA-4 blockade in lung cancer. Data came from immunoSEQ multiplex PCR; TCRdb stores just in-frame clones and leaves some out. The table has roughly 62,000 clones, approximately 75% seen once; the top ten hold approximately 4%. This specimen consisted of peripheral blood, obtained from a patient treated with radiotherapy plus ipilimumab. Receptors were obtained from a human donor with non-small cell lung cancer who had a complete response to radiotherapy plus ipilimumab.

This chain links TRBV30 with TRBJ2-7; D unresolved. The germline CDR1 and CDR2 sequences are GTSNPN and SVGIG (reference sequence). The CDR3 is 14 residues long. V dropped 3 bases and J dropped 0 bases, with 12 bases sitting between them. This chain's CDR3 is CAWRPRQTSYEQYF. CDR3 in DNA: TGTGCCTGGAGACCCCGGCAGACCTCCTACGAGCAGTACTTC.

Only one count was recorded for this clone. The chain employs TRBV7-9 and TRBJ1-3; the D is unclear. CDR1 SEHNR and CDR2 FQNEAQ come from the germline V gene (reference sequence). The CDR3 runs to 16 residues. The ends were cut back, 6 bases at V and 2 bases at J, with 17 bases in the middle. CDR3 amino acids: CASSPSEAVPGNTIYF. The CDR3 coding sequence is TGTGCCAGCAGTCCCAGCGAGGCGGTTCCTGGAAACACCATATATTTT. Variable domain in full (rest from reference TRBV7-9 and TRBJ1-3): DTGVSQNPRHKITKRGQNVTFRCDPISEHNRLYWYRQTLGQGPEFLTYFQNEAQLEKSRLLSDRFSAERPKGSFSTLEIQRTEQGDSAMYLCASSPSEAVPGNTIYFGEGSWLTVV.

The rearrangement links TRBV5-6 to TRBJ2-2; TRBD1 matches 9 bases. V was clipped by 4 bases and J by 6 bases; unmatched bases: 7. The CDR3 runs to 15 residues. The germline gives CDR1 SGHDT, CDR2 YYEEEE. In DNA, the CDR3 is TGTGCCAGCAGCGGACGGACAGGGGATCCCGGGGAGCTGTTTTTT. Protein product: CASSGRTGDPGELFF. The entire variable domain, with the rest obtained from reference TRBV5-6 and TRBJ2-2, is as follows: DAGVTQSPTHLIKTRGQQVTLRCSPKSGHDTVSWYQQALGQGPQFIFQYYEEEERQRGNFPDRFSGHQFPNYSSELNVNALLLGDSALYLCASSGRTGDPGELFFGEGSRLTVL.

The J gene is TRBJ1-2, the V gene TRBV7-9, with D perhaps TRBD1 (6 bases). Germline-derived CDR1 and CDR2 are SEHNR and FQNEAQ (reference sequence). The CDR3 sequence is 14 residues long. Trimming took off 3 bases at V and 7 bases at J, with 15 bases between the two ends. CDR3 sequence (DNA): TGTGCCAGCAGCTTCCGGGACACTCTTCGTGGCTACACCTTC. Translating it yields CASSFRDTLRGYTF.

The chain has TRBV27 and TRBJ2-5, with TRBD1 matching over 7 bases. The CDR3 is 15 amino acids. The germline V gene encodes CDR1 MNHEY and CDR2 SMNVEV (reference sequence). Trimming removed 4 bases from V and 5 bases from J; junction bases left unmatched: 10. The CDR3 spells CASSSLLGTAETQYF. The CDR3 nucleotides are TGTGCCAGCAGTTCTTTACTCGGGACAGCCGAGACCCAGTACTTC.

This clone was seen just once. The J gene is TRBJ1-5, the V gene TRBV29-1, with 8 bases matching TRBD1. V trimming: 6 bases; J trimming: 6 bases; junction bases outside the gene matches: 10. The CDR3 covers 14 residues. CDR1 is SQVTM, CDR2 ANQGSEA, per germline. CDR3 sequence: CSVLTGAEGQPQHF. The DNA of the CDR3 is TGCAGCGTCCTGACAGGGGCGGAGGGTCAGCCCCAGCATTTT.

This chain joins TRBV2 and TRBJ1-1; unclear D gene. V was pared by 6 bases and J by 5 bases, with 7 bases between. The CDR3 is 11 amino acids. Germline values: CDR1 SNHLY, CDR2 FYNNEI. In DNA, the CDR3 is TGTGCCAGCAGGATTGCGACTGAAGCTTTCTTT. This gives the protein CASRIATEAFF.

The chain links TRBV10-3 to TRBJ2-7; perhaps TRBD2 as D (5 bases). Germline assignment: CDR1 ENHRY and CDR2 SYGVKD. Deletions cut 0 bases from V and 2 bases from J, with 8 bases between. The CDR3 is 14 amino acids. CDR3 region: CAISESTGAYEQYV. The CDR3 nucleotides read TGTGCCATCAGTGAGTCGACCGGGGCCTACGAGCAGTACGTC.

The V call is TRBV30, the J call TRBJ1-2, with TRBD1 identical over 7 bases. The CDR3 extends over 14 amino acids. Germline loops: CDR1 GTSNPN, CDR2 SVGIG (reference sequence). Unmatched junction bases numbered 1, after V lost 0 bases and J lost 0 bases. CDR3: CAWSVTGANYGYTF. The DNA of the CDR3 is TGTGCCTGGAGTGTAACAGGGGCTAACTATGGCTACACCTTC.

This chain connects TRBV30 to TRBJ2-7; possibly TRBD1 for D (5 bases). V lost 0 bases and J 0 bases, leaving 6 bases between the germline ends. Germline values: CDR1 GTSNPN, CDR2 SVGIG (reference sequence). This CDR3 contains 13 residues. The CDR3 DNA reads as TGTGCCTGGAGTGTAGGGGTCTCCTACGAGCAGTACGTC. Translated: CAWSVGVSYEQYV.

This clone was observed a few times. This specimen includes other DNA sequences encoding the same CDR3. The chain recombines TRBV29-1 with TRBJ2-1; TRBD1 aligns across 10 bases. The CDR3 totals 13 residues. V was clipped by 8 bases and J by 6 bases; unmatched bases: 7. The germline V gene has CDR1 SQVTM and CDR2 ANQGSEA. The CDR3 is CSFWTGGINEQFF. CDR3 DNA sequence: TGCAGCTTCTGGACAGGGGGTATCAATGAGCAGTTCTTC.

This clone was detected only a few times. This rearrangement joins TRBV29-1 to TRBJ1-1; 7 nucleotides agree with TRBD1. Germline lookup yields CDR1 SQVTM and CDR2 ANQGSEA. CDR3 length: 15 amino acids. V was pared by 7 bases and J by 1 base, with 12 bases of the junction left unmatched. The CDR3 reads CSAYRTGGGNTEAFF. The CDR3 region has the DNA TGCAGCGCCTATCGGACAGGCGGGGGGAACACTGAAGCTTTCTTT.

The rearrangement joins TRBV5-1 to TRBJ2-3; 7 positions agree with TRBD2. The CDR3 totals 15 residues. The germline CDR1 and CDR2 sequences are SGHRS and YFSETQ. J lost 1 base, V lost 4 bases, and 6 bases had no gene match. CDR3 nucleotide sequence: TGCGCCAGCAGCCCGGGAGGCGTAGGCACAGATACGCAGTATTTT. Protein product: CASSPGGVGTDTQYF.

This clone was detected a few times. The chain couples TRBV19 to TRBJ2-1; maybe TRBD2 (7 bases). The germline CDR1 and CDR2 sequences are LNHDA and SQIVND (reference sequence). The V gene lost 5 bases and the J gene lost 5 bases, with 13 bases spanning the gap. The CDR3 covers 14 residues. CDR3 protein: CASSLRGRHNEQFF. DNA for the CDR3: TGTGCCAGTAGTCTGCGGGGGCGGCACAATGAGCAGTTCTTC.

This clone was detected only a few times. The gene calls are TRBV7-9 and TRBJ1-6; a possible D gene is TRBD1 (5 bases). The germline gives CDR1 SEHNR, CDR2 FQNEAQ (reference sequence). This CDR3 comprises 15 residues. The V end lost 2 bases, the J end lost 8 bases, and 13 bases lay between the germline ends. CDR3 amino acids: CASSLWQGADSPLHF. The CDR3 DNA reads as TGTGCCAGCAGCTTATGGCAGGGAGCCGATTCACCCCTCCACTTT.

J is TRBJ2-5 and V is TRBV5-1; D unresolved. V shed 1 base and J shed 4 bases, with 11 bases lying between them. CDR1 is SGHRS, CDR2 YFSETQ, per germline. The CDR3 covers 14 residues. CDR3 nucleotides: TGCGCCAGCAGCTTGATCCGTTCCCCAGAGACCCAGTACTTC. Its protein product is CASSLIRSPETQYF.

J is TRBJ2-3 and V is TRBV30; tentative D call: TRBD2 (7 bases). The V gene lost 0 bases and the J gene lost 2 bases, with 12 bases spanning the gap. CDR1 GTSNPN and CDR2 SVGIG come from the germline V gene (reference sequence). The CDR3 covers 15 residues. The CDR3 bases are TGTGCCTGGAGTGTAGGGGGGGGAAACACAGATACGCAGTATTTT. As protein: CAWSVGGGNTDTQYF.

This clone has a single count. The CDR3 DNA sequence: TGTGCCAGCAGCTTAGTGCCCGGGGCAGGGGCGTGGGGCAATCAGCCCCAGCATTTT. Amino acids: CASSLVPGAGAWGNQPQHF. The chain employs TRBV7-9 and TRBJ1-5, with D possibly matching TRBD1 (6 bases). Trimming shortened V by 1 base and J by 2 bases, and 21 bases separated the two germline ends. The length of the CDR3 is 19 residues. From germline, CDR1 is SEHNR and CDR2 FQNEAQ (reference sequence).

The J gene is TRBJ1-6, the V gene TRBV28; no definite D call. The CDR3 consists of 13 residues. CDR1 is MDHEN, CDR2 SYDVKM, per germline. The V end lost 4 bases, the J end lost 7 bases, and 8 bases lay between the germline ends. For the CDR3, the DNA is TGTGCCAGCAGTTCAGCAGAGAATTCACCCCTCCACTTT. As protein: CASSSAENSPLHF.

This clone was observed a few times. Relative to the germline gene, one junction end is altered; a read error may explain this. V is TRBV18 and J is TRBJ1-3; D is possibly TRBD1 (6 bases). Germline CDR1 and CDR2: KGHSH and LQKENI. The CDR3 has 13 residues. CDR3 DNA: TGTGCCAGCTCACCACCGATGGACAGCGCGGTTATGTTT. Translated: CASSPPMDSAVMF.

CDR3 sequence: CASSLLDALLGYTF. For the CDR3, the DNA is TGTGCCAGCAGCTTATTAGACGCCCTCCTCGGCTACACCTTC. The V gene is TRBV11-3, the J gene TRBJ1-2, with D unclear. Between the trimmed V and J ends, which lost 2 bases and 8 bases, there was a span of 15 bases. There are 14 residues in the CDR3. Germline V gene data show CDR1 as SGHNT and CDR2 as YENEEA.

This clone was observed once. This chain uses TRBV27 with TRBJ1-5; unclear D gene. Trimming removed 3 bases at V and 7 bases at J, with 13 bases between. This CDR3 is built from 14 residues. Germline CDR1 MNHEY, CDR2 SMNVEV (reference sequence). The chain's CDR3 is CASSFGVSRQPQHF. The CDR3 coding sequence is TGTGCCAGCAGTTTCGGGGTTTCGAGGCAGCCCCAGCATTTT.

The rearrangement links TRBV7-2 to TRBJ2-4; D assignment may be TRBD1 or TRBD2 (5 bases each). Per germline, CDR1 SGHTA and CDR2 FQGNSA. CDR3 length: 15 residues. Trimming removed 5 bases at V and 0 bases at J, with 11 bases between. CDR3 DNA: TGTGCCAGCAGCGACCCCGGGACAGCCAAAAACATTCAGTACTTC. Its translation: CASSDPGTAKNIQYF.

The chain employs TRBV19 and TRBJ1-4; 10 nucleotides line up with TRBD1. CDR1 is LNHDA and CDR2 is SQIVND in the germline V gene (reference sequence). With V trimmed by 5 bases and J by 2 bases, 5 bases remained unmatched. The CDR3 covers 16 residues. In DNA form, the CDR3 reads TGTGCCAGTAGTCCTCGGACAGGGGGGACTAATGAAAAACTGTTTTTT. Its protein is CASSPRTGGTNEKLFF.

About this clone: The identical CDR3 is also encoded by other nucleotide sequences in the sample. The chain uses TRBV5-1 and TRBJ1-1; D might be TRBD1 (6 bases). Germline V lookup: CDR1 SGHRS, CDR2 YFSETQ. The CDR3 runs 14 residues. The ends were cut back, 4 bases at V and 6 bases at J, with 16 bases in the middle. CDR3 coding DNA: TGCGCCAGCAGCGAACAGGGACGGGGGGCTGAAGCTTTCTTT. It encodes CASSEQGRGAEAFF.